Below are 21 T cell receptor beta chains sequenced from a single sample in a study of shared clonotypes between healthy human individuals. The method was immunoSEQ multiplex PCR; TCRdb's version includes in-frame clones alone and lacks a portion of them. The sample includes more than 900,000 clones, 70% to 80% of them seen just once. Sequenced input: memory CD4+ T cells from PBMCs. Subset meaning: CD45RA-negative fraction. The receptors were gathered from a man younger than 35 in good health. Some clones in this sample may be carry-over from other donors' samples.

The genes are TRBV27 and TRBJ2-2; tentatively, D is TRBD1 or TRBD2 (5 bases each). Per germline, CDR1 MNHEY and CDR2 SMNVEV (reference sequence). The CDR3 spans 13 residues. V was cut by 3 bases and J by 4 bases, with 6 bases left in between. The CDR3 protein is CASSFGGTGELFF. Here the CDR3 DNA reads TGTGCCAGCAGTTTTGGGGGCACCGGGGAGCTGTTTTTT.

The rearrangement joins TRBV9 to TRBJ1-3, with D possibly TRBD1 on 5 matching bases. CDR3 length: 16 amino acids. Germline loops: CDR1 SGDLS, CDR2 YYNGEE. Trimming stripped 4 bases from V and 0 bases from J, with 14 bases between. CDR3 bases: TGTGCCAGCAGCCTCGCGACGGGGGGCTCTGGAAACACCATATATTTT. This translates into CASSLATGGSGNTIYF.

The CDR3 region has the DNA TGTGCCGGCTCCACTGATTCTGGAAACACCATATATTTT. Its translation is CAGSTDSGNTIYF. J is TRBJ1-3 and V is TRBV2; D call uncertain. The CDR3 contains 13 residues. V was trimmed by 11 bases and J by 1 base, leaving 12 bases between them. Germline V gene sequence: CDR1 SNHLY, CDR2 FYNNEI. The entire variable domain, with the rest obtained from reference TRBV2 and TRBJ1-3, is as follows: EPEVTQTPSHQVTQMGQEVILRCVPISNHLYFYWYRQILGQKVEFLVSFYNNEISEKSEIFDDQFSVERPDGSNFTLKIRSTKLEDSAMYFCAGSTDSGNTIYFGEGSWLTVV.

Comments on this clone: This sample also contains other DNA sequences that code for the same CDR3. The chain couples TRBV30 to TRBJ1-2; D is uncertain. Per germline, CDR1 GTSNPN and CDR2 SVGIG (reference sequence). This CDR3 spans 11 amino acids. V was trimmed by 1 base and J by 7 bases, leaving 7 bases between them. CDR3 in DNA: TGTGCCTGGAGTGGTCCGGGTGGCTACACCTTC. Translated: CAWSGPGGYTF. Drawing the rest from reference TRBV30 and TRBJ1-2, the complete variable domain is SQTIHQWPATLVQPVGSPLSLECTVEGTSNPNLYWYRQAAGRGLQLLFYSVGIGQISSEVPQNLSASRPQDRQFILSSKKLLLSDSGFYLCAWSGPGGYTFGSGTRLTVV.

The genes are TRBV7-9 and TRBJ2-1; 13 nucleotides line up with TRBD2. V lost 6 bases to trimming and J lost 7 bases; unmatched junction nucleotides: 6. The CDR3 runs 15 residues. CDR1 is SEHNR and CDR2 is FQNEAQ in the germline V gene (reference sequence). DNA for the CDR3: TGTGCCAGCAGGGTCGGACTAGCGGGAGTGAATGAGCAGTTCTTC. It codes for CASRVGLAGVNEQFF.

J is TRBJ1-1 and V is TRBV29-1, with 7 bases matching TRBD1. The J segment lost 4 bases and the V segment lost 4 bases, leaving 12 bases of the junction unmatched. Germline V gives CDR1 SQVTM, CDR2 ANQGSEA. The CDR3 extends over 15 amino acids. Written as DNA, the CDR3 is TGCAGCGTTGGGGCGGCAGGGGGTAGTAGCACTGAAGCTTTCTTT. This gives the protein CSVGAAGGSSTEAFF.

This chain uses TRBV7-2 with TRBJ2-5, with 7 bases lining up with TRBD1. This CDR3 is 13 amino acids long. The junction had 5 bases not matched to a gene; V was cut back by 5 bases and J by 5 bases. The germline CDR1 and CDR2 sequences are SGHTA and FQGNSA. In DNA, the CDR3 is TGTGCCAGCAGCGTAAGACAGGGCGAGACCCAGTACTTC. Protein product: CASSVRQGETQYF.

This clone was detected only once. This chain connects TRBV4-1 to TRBJ2-5; 7 nucleotides match TRBD2. The junction had 9 bases not matched to a gene; V was cut back by 3 bases and J by 2 bases. The CDR3 consists of 16 residues. CDR1 and CDR2 from the germline V gene are MGHRA and YSYEKL. CDR3 protein: CASSQDLGRGQETQYF. CDR3 bases: TGCGCCAGCAGCCAGGACCTTGGGAGGGGTCAAGAGACCCAGTACTTC.

The chain employs TRBV5-1 and TRBJ2-5; 9 bases align to TRBD1. V was clipped by 1 base and J by 2 bases; unmatched bases: 3. Germline V gene lookup returns CDR1 SGHRS and CDR2 YFSETQ. The CDR3 covers 15 residues. As DNA, the CDR3 is TGCGCCAGCAGCTTGTTTGGGACAGGGCAAGAGACCCAGTACTTC. Translated, it gives CASSLFGTGQETQYF.

As for this clone: The same CDR3 is also encoded by other DNA sequences in this sample. J is TRBJ2-2 and V is TRBV5-1, with D hard to call. V gave up 1 base and J gave up 1 base, with 8 bases separating them. The length of the CDR3 is 15 residues. Germline CDR1 and CDR2: SGHRS and YFSETQ. The CDR3 coding sequence is TGCGCCAGCAGCTTGTCTTCCGGGAACACCGGGGAGCTGTTTTTT. Its translation is CASSLSSGNTGELFF.

The chain combines TRBV15 with TRBJ2-7; no reliable D call. This CDR3 spans 12 amino acids. Germline CDR1 reads LNHNV; CDR2 reads YYDKDF (reference sequence). Trimming took 4 bases from V and 5 from J, leaving 9 bases between them. The CDR3 loop is CATSTSGDEQYF. CDR3 DNA sequence: TGTGCCACCAGCACGTCCGGCGACGAGCAGTACTTC.

The rearrangement links TRBV5-4 to TRBJ2-1, with 11 bases identical to TRBD1. The germline V gene encodes CDR1 SGHNT and CDR2 YYREEE (reference sequence). The CDR3 spans 16 residues. Germline trimming cut 0 bases from V and 5 bases from J; bases unmatched to any gene: 4. The CDR3 region is CASSLAGDRGDNEQFF. The CDR3 DNA sequence: TGTGCCAGCAGCTTGGCAGGGGACAGGGGGGACAATGAGCAGTTCTTC.

The table lists this clone with a few counts. This sequence joins TRBV6-5 and TRBJ2-7; 9 bases line up with TRBD1. The CDR3 spans 14 residues. V gave up 1 base and J gave up 6 bases; unmatched junction bases: 4. In germline, CDR1 is MNHEY, CDR2 SVGAGI. DNA for the CDR3: TGTGCCAGCAGTTACTGGGGACAGGGATCCGAGCAGTACTTC. This gives the protein CASSYWGQGSEQYF.

This clone has just a few counts. The gene calls are TRBV28 and TRBJ1-5; 9 nucleotides line up with TRBD1. Germline lookup yields CDR1 MDHEN and CDR2 SYDVKM. The CDR3 is 14 amino acids. J gave up 7 bases and V 5 bases, and 6 bases lay outside the gene matches. DNA for the CDR3: TGTGCCAGCAGTACCCAGACAGGGGGACAGCCCCAGCATTTT. It encodes CASSTQTGGQPQHF.

The chain recombines TRBV9 with TRBJ2-2; D ambiguous. V was trimmed by 4 bases and J by 8 bases, leaving 15 bases between them. The V gene's germline CDR1 is SGDLS and CDR2 YYNGEE. The CDR3 has 14 amino acids. The CDR3 reads CASSPRPGTGELFF. The CDR3, as DNA: TGTGCCAGCAGCCCGCGACCCGGTACTGGGGAGCTGTTTTTT.

Only one count was recorded for this clone. The chain has TRBV9 and TRBJ2-3, with 10 nucleotides matching TRBD2. V was pared by 4 bases and J by 4 bases, with 6 bases of the junction left unmatched. The CDR3 has 15 residues. The germline V gene has CDR1 SGDLS and CDR2 YYNGEE. In DNA, the CDR3 is TGTGCCAGCAGCCGGGAAGCGGGAGGGGCAGATACGCAGTATTTT. This gives the protein CASSREAGGADTQYF.

The J gene is TRBJ2-2, the V gene TRBV5-4, with D uncertain. In germline, CDR1 is SGHNT, CDR2 YYREEE (reference sequence). V lost 5 bases to trimming and J lost 3 bases, with 14 bases between them. This CDR3 is 15 amino acids long. For the CDR3, the DNA is TGTGCCAGCAGTCAAGCGTCATTAGACACCGGGGAGCTGTTTTTT. Residues: CASSQASLDTGELFF.

The J gene is TRBJ2-3, the V gene TRBV11-3, with D possibly called TRBD1 or TRBD2 (5 bases each). Per germline, CDR1 SGHNT and CDR2 YENEEA. The CDR3 length is 11 residues. The CDR3 here is CYLGDTDTQYF. DNA for the CDR3: TGTTATCTGGGGGACACAGATACGCAGTATTTT.

V is TRBV5-1 and J is TRBJ1-1; D remains ambiguous. The V end was cut by 2 bases, the J end by 2 bases, with 10 bases between. The CDR3 is 14 amino acids. Germline V gene data show CDR1 as SGHRS and CDR2 as YFSETQ. The CDR3 reads CASSFLALNTEAFF. In DNA form, the CDR3 reads TGCGCCAGCAGCTTTCTTGCTCTAAACACTGAAGCTTTCTTT.

This clone showed up just once. The rearrangement joins TRBV5-1 to TRBJ1-4, with no clear D. The CDR3 runs 14 residues. Germline lookup yields CDR1 SGHRS and CDR2 YFSETQ. The V end lost 4 bases, the J end lost 2 bases, and 9 bases lay between the germline ends. CDR3 sequence (DNA): TGCGCCAGCAGCAGGGAAGGGACTAATGAAAAACTGTTTTTT. Its translation is CASSREGTNEKLFF.

The chain combines TRBV4-3 with TRBJ2-2; 8 bases line up with TRBD1. Germline V CDR1 and CDR2: LGHNA, YSLEER. V dropped 4 bases and J dropped 3; count of bases not matched to a gene: 10. This CDR3 has 17 amino acids. The DNA of the CDR3 is TGCGCCAGCAGCCCATTAGCACAGGGGGATTACACCGGGGAGCTGTTTTTT. Its translation: CASSPLAQGDYTGELFF.